This TCR beta chain is from a study of blood T cell repertoires in COVID-19. On the study more broadly: The analysed material was cDNA or gDNA that came from T cells, B-cell-depleted T cells, or PBMCs.

Across about two dozen US areas, participants ranged in age from 18 to 89 years. Categorization into cohorts depended on clinical history that participants reported. The germline gives CDR1 SGHTA, CDR2 FQGNSA. The CDR3 runs 16 residues. J gave up 4 bases and V 5 bases, and 11 bases lay outside the gene matches. How the authors handled the data: Using reference gene primer amplification, nucleated cell counts were estimated. Clones were sequenced by immunoSEQ multiplex PCR, and TCRdb holds only the in-frame ones, with some missing. V and J calls and clone size are as listed in that table; D and trimming were resolved from the DNA. The sample yields 200,000 to 300,000 clones, over 85% seen once.

The chain recombines TRBV7-2 with TRBJ2-3; 8 bases map to TRBD1. This sequence was found in a woman aged 25 to 45 with acute COVID-19. Source material: PBMCs or T cells enriched from blood (not recorded which). The CDR3 loop reads CASSRTGTGGPDTQYF. The CDR3 DNA is TGTGCCAGCAGCCGTACCGGGACAGGAGGGCCAGATACGCAGTATTTT.